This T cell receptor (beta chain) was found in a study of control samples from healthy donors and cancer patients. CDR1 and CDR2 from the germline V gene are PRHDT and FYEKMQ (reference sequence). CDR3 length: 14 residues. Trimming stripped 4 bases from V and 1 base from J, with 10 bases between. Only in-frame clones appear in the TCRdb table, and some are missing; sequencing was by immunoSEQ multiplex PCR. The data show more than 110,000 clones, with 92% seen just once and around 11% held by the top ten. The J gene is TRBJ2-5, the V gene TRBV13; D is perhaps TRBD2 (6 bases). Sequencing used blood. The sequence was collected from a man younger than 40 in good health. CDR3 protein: CASSSERAQETQYF. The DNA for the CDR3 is TGTGCCAGCAGCTCAGAGCGGGCCCAAGAGACCCAGTACTTC.